What follows are 23 T cell receptor beta chains derived from one specimen sequenced in a study of control samples from healthy donors and cancer patients. The protocol was immunoSEQ multiplex PCR, while the TCRdb copy is restricted to in-frame clones and leaves out a portion. The sample shows approximately 150,000 clones, about 90% of them seen only once. Specimen: blood. The receptors derive from a man aged 18 to 35 in good health.

The chain is built from TRBV18 and TRBJ2-5, with D maybe TRBD1 (5 bases). Deletions cut 0 bases from V and 8 bases from J, with 19 bases between. The CDR3 is 16 residues long. Germline V gene lookup returns CDR1 KGHSH and CDR2 LQKENI. The CDR3 coding sequence is TGTGCCAGCTCACCACCGGCAGCAGGGAAAAGAGATACCCAGTACTTC. Its protein is CASSPPAAGKRDTQYF.

The chain employs TRBV27 and TRBJ1-4, with unresolved D. Trimming stripped 5 bases from V and 3 bases from J, with 10 bases between. The CDR3 spans 14 residues. Germline CDR1 is MNHEY and CDR2 is SMNVEV (reference sequence). The CDR3 sequence is CASSPLGSNEKLFF. The CDR3 DNA follows: TGTGCCAGCAGTCCCCTAGGTTCTAATGAAAAACTGTTTTTT.

The V call is TRBV5-1, the J call TRBJ1-1, with TRBD1 identical over 7 bases. The junction had 10 bases not matched to a gene; V was cut back by 7 bases and J by 4 bases. The germline CDR1 and CDR2 sequences are SGHRS and YFSETQ. There are 14 residues in the CDR3. The CDR3: CASRTEGAFTEAFF. DNA of the CDR3: TGCGCCAGCCGAACAGAGGGGGCGTTCACTGAAGCTTTCTTT.

The chain combines TRBV28 with TRBJ1-2; 8 nucleotides line up with TRBD1. There are 17 residues in the CDR3. Germline V gene data show CDR1 as MDHEN and CDR2 as SYDVKM. Unmatched junction bases numbered 14, after V lost 6 bases and J lost 2 bases. DNA for the CDR3: TGTGCCAGCAGGCCCATCCGGACAGGGAGCCCAAACTATGGCTACACCTTC. Its protein is CASRPIRTGSPNYGYTF.

This clone occurred a few times. The rearrangement uses TRBV3-1 (or the pseudogene TRBV3-2) and TRBJ2-7; D is ambiguous. Looked up from germline, CDR1 is LGHDT and CDR2 is YNNKEL (reference sequence). The CDR3 contains 14 residues. The germline V and J ends were trimmed by 1 base and 1 base, with 8 bases remaining between them. The CDR3 bases are TGTGCCAGCAGCCAAGTGACGGATTCCTACGAGCAGTACTTC. It is translated as CASSQVTDSYEQYF.

This clone was seen only a few times. This chain links TRBV11-2 with TRBJ1-4; 9 positions agree with TRBD1. CDR1 and CDR2 from the germline V gene are SGHAT and FQNNGV. The V and J ends lost 7 bases and 1 base, in that order; junction bases with no gene match: 10. The CDR3 sequence is 17 residues long. This CDR3 reads CASTKVGTGLTNEKLFF. CDR3 bases: TGTGCCAGCACGAAAGTGGGGACAGGGTTAACTAATGAAAAACTGTTTTTT.

The rearrangement uses TRBV7-9 and TRBJ2-2; 10 bases fit TRBD1. CDR3 length: 17 amino acids. Looked up from germline, CDR1 is SEHNR and CDR2 is FQNEAQ (reference sequence). J lost 4 bases, V lost 4 bases, and 9 bases had no gene match. Here the CDR3 reads CASSSTPGQGPTGELFF. The CDR3 DNA reads TGTGCCAGCAGCTCGACGCCGGGACAGGGGCCCACCGGGGAGCTGTTTTTT.

Of note for this clone: This clone may be a read error of a much larger clone one base away. This chain uses TRBV28 with TRBJ1-4, with D unclear. The germline V and J ends were trimmed by 6 bases and 0 bases, with 5 bases remaining between them. Germline CDR1 and CDR2: MDHEN and SYDVKM. CDR3 length: 13 residues. The chain's CDR3 is CASRQATNEKLFF. As DNA, the CDR3 is TGTGCCAGCAGGCAGGCAACTAATGAAAAACTGTTTTTT.

This sequence joins TRBV28 and TRBJ2-7; 11 nucleotides match TRBD1. CDR3 size: 14 residues. V was clipped by 4 bases and J by 7 bases; unmatched bases: 6. Germline V gene data show CDR1 as MDHEN and CDR2 as SYDVKM. The CDR3 DNA is TGTGCCAGCAGTTCGAGGACAGGGGGCAGTGAGCAGTACTTC. Translation: CASSSRTGGSEQYF.

V is TRBV3-1 (or the pseudogene TRBV3-2) and J is TRBJ2-5, with D unresolved. V dropped 3 bases and J dropped 5 bases, with 10 bases sitting between them. The CDR3 consists of 13 residues. The germline CDR1 and CDR2 sequences are LGHDT and YNNKEL (reference sequence). The CDR3 reads CASSQELRETQYF. For the CDR3, the DNA is TGTGCCAGCAGCCAGGAACTGCGGGAGACCCAGTACTTC.

This clone was recorded only once. This chain connects TRBV6-5 to TRBJ2-5; D remains unclear. V was trimmed by 6 bases and J by 3 bases, leaving 11 bases between them. The CDR3 loop spans 13 amino acids. Germline V gene sequence: CDR1 MNHEY, CDR2 SVGAGI. Here the CDR3 reads CASRGNLEETQYF. The CDR3 region has the DNA TGTGCCAGCAGGGGGAATCTCGAAGAGACCCAGTACTTC.

The rearrangement links TRBV18 to TRBJ2-5, with 11 nucleotides matching TRBD1. V lost 5 bases, J lost 4 bases, and 6 bases stayed unmatched. The germline gives CDR1 KGHSH, CDR2 LQKENI. The CDR3 has 15 residues. This CDR3 is CASSRGQGERETQYF. The CDR3 nucleotides read TGTGCCAGCTCAAGGGGACAGGGGGAGCGAGAGACCCAGTACTTC.

The rearrangement links TRBV7-8 to TRBJ2-1, with TRBD2 matching 10 bases. The germline V gene encodes CDR1 SGHVS and CDR2 FQNEAQ. V lost 3 bases, J lost 9 bases, and 8 bases stayed unmatched. This CDR3 spans 15 amino acids. The CDR3: CASSFRLAGDGEQFF. In DNA form, the CDR3 reads TGTGCCAGCAGCTTTAGGCTAGCGGGGGACGGTGAGCAGTTCTTC.

The rearrangement uses TRBV28 and TRBJ2-7; 9 bases fit TRBD1. The germline CDR1 and CDR2 sequences are MDHEN and SYDVKM. The junction had 15 bases not matched to a gene; V was cut back by 6 bases and J by 3 bases. The CDR3 has 17 residues. As DNA, the CDR3 is TGTGCCAGCAGCCGCCTCACATCGGGACAGGGTATCTACGAGCAGTACTTC. It specifies CASSRLTSGQGIYEQYF.

The gene calls are TRBV10-1 and TRBJ1-2; 12 positions match TRBD1. V dropped 6 bases and J dropped 8; count of bases not matched to a gene: 10. CDR1 and CDR2 (germline): WNHNN, SYGVQD (reference sequence). There are 15 residues in the CDR3. CDR3 sequence (DNA): TGCGCCAGCAGAGAGACCGGGACAGGGGGCTGGGGCTACACCTTC. As protein: CASRETGTGGWGYTF.

The CDR3 region is CASTPGDRPEQYF. CDR3 DNA sequence: TGTGCCAGCACCCCCGGGGACCGACCCGAGCAGTACTTC. V and J are TRBV6-2 or TRBV6-3 and TRBJ2-7, with D possibly called TRBD1 or TRBD2 (5 bases each). This CDR3 spans 13 amino acids. Germline assignment: CDR1 MNHEY and CDR2 SVGEGT. The V end was cut by 7 bases, the J end by 6 bases, with 16 bases between.

This rearrangement joins TRBV5-8 to TRBJ2-3; no clear D. V was trimmed by 0 bases and J by 4 bases, leaving 15 bases between them. CDR1 is SGHTS, CDR2 YDEGEE, per germline. The CDR3 is 16 amino acids. The CDR3 loop is CASSLDPGPLADTQYF. CDR3 sequence (DNA): TGTGCCAGCAGCTTGGACCCCGGCCCCCTAGCAGATACGCAGTATTTT.

The chain uses TRBV28 and TRBJ1-5; a weak D match, TRBD1 (6 bases). Trimming stripped 3 bases from V and 6 bases from J, with 9 bases between. CDR1 and CDR2 from the germline V gene are MDHEN and SYDVKM. There are 13 residues in the CDR3. The DNA for the CDR3 is TGTGCCAGCAGTTTCTTAGGGGGTCAGCCCCAGCATTTT. This gives the protein CASSFLGGQPQHF.

The rearrangement links TRBV28 to TRBJ1-2; 8 nucleotides agree with TRBD1. From germline, CDR1 is MDHEN and CDR2 SYDVKM. The CDR3 covers 14 residues. J lost 6 bases, V lost 5 bases, and 8 bases had no gene match. The CDR3 protein is CASSPAARGHGYTF. CDR3 coding DNA: TGTGCCAGCAGTCCTGCGGCCAGGGGGCATGGCTACACCTTC.

The count of this clone is one. Other DNA variants within this sample encode the same CDR3. This chain joins TRBV27 and TRBJ1-2; D is unclear. The CDR3 loop spans 12 amino acids. Germline CDR1 is MNHEY and CDR2 is SMNVEV (reference sequence). Trimming left V 6 bases short and J 7 bases short, with 12 bases between. CDR3 bases: TGTGCCAGCAGAGACCCTGGGAGTGGCTACACCTTC. Translation gives CASRDPGSGYTF.

This clone has a single count. The gene calls are TRBV6-1 and TRBJ2-3, with 10 bases that match TRBD1. The trim removed 2 bases at V and 2 bases at J, leaving 7 bases unmatched. Per germline, CDR1 MNHNS and CDR2 SASEGT. This CDR3 spans 17 amino acids. The CDR3 nucleotides read TGTGCCAGCAGTGAATGGGGGACAGGGGTAACCACAGATACGCAGTATTTT. Its protein is CASSEWGTGVTTDTQYF.

The J gene is TRBJ2-3, the V gene TRBV3-1 (or the pseudogene TRBV3-2); the match to TRBD2 covers 8 bases. Trimming removed 0 bases from V and 1 base from J; junction bases left unmatched: 3. The length of the CDR3 is 16 residues. Germline CDR1 LGHDT, CDR2 YNNKEL (reference sequence). DNA of the CDR3: TGTGCCAGCAGCCAAGATGGTAGCGGGGGCACAGATACGCAGTATTTT. The encoded protein is CASSQDGSGGTDTQYF.

The chain links TRBV4-2 to TRBJ1-1; perhaps TRBD1 as D (6 bases). The CDR3 has 14 amino acids. Trimming left V 4 bases short and J 8 bases short, with 17 bases between. CDR1 is LGHNA, CDR2 YNFKEQ, per germline. The CDR3 protein is CASSPGRSQGEAFF. DNA for the CDR3: TGTGCCAGCAGCCCGGGGAGGTCACAGGGCGAAGCTTTCTTT.